This T cell receptor beta chain was obtained from a study of blood T cell repertoires in COVID-19. The protocol was immunoSEQ multiplex PCR, while the TCRdb copy is restricted to in-frame clones and leaves out a portion. This table has 390,000 or so clones, nearly 90% appearing once. There are 14 residues in the CDR3. Germline V gene data show CDR1 as KGHDR and CDR2 as SFDVKD. The ends were cut back, 5 bases at V and 4 bases at J, with 13 bases in the middle. The sample comprised peripheral blood. V usage is TRBV24-1 and J usage is TRBJ1-2; D perhaps matches TRBD1 (6 bases). This TCR derives from a man between 18 and 29 years old with active or convalescent COVID-19. The CDR3 sequence is CATSAAGGAYGYTF. In DNA, the CDR3 is TGTGCCACCAGTGCTGCTGGGGGCGCCTATGGCTACACCTTC.